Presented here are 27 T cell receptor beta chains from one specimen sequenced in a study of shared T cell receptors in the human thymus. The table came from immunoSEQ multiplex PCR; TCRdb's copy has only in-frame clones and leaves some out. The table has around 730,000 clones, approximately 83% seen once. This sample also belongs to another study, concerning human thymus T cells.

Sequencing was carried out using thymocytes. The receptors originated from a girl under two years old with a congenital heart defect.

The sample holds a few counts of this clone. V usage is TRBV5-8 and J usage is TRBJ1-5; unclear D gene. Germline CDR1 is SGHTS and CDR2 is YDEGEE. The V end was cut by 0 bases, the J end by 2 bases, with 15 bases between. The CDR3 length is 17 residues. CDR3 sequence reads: CASSLAASREGNQPQHF. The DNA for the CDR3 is TGTGCCAGCAGCTTGGCCGCTAGTCGGGAGGGCAATCAGCCCCAGCATTTT.

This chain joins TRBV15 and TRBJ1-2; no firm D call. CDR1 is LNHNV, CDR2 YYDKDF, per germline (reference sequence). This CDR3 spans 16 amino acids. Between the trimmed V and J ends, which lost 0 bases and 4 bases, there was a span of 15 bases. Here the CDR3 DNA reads TGTGCCACCAGCAGAGATCAGAGGGCCTGGGGCTATGGCTACACCTTC. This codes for CATSRDQRAWGYGYTF.

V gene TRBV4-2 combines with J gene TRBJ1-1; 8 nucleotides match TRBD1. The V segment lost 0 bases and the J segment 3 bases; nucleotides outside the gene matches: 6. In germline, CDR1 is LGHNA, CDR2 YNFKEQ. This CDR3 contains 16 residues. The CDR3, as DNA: TGTGCCAGCAGCCAAGATCCAGGGGGCGAGGACACTGAAGCTTTCTTT. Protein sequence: CASSQDPGGEDTEAFF.

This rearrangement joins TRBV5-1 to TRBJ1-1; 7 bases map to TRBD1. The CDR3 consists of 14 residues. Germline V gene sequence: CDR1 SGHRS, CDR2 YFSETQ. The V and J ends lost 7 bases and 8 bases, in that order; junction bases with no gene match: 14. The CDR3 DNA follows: TGCGCCAGCGGCCGGACTGACAGGGTTGCCGAAGCTTTCTTT. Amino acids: CASGRTDRVAEAFF.

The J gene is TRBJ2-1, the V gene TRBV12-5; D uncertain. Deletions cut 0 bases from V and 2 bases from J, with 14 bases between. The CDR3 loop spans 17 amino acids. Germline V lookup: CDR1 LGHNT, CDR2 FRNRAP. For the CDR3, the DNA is TGTGCTAGTGGTTTGGTAAACGGGTCCATAGCCTACAATGAGCAGTTCTTC. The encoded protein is CASGLVNGSIAYNEQFF.

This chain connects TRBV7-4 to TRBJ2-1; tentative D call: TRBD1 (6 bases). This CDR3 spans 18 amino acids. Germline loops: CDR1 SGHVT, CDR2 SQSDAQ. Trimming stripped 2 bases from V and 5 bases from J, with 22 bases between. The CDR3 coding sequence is TGTGCCAGCAGCTTACGCGTTATCAGGACAGAATCTCACAATGAGCAGTTCTTC. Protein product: CASSLRVIRTESHNEQFF.

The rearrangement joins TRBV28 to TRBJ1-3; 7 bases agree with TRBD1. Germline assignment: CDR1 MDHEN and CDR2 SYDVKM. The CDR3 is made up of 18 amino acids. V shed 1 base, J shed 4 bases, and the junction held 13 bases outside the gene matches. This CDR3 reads CASSLLVGGRGRGNTIYF. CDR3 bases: TGTGCCAGCAGTTTATTAGTAGGGGGCCGCGGTAGAGGAAACACCATATATTTT. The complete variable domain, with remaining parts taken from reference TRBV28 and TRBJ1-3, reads DVKVTQSSRYLVKRTGEKVFLECVQDMDHENMFWYRQDPGLGLRLIYFSYDVKMKEKGDIPEGYSVSREKKERFSLILESASTNQTSMYLCASSLLVGGRGRGNTIYFGEGSWLTVV.

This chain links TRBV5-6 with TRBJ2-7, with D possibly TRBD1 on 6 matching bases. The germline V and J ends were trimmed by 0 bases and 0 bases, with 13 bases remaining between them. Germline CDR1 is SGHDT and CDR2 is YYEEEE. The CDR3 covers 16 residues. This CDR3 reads CASSLARTASSYEQYF. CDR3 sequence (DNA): TGTGCCAGCAGCTTGGCACGGACAGCCTCCTCCTACGAGCAGTACTTC.

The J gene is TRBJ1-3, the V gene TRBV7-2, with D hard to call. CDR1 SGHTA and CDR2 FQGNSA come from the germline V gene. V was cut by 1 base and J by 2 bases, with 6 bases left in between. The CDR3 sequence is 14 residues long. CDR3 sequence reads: CASSLDVAGNTIYF. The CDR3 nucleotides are TGTGCCAGCAGCTTAGACGTAGCTGGAAACACCATATATTTT. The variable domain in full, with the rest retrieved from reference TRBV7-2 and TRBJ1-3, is GAGVSQSPSNKVTEKGKDVELRCDPISGHTALYWYRQSLGQGLEFLIYFQGNSAPDKSGLPSDRFSAERTGGSVSTLTIQRTQQEDSAVYLCASSLDVAGNTIYFGEGSWLTVV.

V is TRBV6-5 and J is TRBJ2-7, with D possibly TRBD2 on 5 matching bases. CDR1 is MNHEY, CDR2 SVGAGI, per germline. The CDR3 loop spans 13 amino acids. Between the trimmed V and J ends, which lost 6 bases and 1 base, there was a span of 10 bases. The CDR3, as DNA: TGTGCCAGCAGACGAACTAGGTCCTACGAGCAGTACTTC. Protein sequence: CASRRTRSYEQYF.

This CDR3 reads CASSKRVQGSDSPLHF. The CDR3 bases are TGTGCCAGCAGCAAAAGGGTTCAGGGAAGTGATTCACCCCTCCACTTT. J is TRBJ1-6 and V is TRBV21-1; TRBD1 is taken as the D call from the table, unchecked against the DNA. TRBV21-1 is a known pseudogene. The CDR3 is 16 residues long.

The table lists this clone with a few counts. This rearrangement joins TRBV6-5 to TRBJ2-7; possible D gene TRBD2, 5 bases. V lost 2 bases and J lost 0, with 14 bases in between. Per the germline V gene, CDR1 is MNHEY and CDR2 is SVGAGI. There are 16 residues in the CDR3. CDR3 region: CASSYGGGRTSYEQYF. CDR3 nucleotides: TGTGCCAGCAGTTACGGAGGTGGCAGGACCTCCTACGAGCAGTACTTC.

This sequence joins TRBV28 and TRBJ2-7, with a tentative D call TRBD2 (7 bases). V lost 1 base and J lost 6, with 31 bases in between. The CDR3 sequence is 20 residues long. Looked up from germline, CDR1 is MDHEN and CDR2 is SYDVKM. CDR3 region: CASSLYGPGGLLSYGTEQYF. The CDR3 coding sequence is TGTGCCAGCAGTTTATACGGTCCCGGGGGGCTGCTGAGTTACGGTACCGAGCAGTACTTC.

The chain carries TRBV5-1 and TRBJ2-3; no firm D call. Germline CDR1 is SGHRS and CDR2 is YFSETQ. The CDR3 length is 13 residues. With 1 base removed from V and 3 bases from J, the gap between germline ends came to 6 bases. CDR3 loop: CASSLSQTDTQYF. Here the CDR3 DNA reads TGCGCCAGCAGCTTGTCCCAGACAGATACGCAGTATTTT.

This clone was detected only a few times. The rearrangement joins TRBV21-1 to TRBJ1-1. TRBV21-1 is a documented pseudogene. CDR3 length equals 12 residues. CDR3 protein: CARGGSDTEAFF. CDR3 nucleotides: TGTGCCAGGGGGGGGAGCGACACTGAAGCTTTCTTT.

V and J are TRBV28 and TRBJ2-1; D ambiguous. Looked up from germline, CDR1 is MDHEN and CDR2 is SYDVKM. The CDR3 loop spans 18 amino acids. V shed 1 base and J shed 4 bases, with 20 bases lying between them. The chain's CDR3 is CASSLLFPSLPRYNEQFF. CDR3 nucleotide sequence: TGTGCCAGCAGTTTATTGTTCCCAAGTCTTCCGCGTTACAATGAGCAGTTCTTC.

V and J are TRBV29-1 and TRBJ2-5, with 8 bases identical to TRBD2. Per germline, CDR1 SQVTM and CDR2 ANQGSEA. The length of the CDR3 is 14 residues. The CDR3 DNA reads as TGCAGGCGTCTCGGGGGGGTAGGGTCAGAGACCCAGTACTTC. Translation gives CRRLGGVGSETQYF.

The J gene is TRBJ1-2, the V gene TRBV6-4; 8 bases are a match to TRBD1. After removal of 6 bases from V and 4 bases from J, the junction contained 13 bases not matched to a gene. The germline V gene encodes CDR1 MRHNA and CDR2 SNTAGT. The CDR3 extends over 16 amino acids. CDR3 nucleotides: TGTGCCAGCAGCCTTAATGCGTGGACAGGGCCCTATGGCTACACCTTC. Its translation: CASSLNAWTGPYGYTF.

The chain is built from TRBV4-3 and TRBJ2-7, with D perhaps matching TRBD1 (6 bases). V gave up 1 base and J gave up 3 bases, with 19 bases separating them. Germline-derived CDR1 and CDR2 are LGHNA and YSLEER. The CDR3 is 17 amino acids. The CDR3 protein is CASSQGDIPRKNYEQYF. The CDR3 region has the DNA TGCGCCAGCAGCCAAGGGGACATCCCGCGGAAAAACTACGAGCAGTACTTC.

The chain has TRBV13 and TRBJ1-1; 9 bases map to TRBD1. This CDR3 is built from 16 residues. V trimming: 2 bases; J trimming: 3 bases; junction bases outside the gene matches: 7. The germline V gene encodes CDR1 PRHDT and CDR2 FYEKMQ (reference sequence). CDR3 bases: TGTGCCAGCAGCTTAAAGGGACAGGGTATGTACACTGAAGCTTTCTTT. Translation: CASSLKGQGMYTEAFF.

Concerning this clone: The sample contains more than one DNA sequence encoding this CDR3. CDR3 in DNA: TGTGCCAGCTCGGGGGGCACTGAAGCTTTCTTT. Translated, it gives CASSGGTEAFF. The chain is built from TRBV27 and TRBJ1-1; possible D gene TRBD1, 5 bases. Per the germline V gene, CDR1 is MNHEY and CDR2 is SMNVEV (reference sequence). This CDR3 has 11 amino acids. Deletions cut 8 bases from V and 4 bases from J, with 8 bases between.

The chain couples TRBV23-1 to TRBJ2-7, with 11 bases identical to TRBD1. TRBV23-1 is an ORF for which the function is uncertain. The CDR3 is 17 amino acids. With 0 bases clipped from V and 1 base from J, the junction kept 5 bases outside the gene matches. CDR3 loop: CASSQSGGDRGSYEQYF. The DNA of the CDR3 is TGCGCCAGCAGTCAATCGGGGGGGGACAGGGGGTCCTACGAGCAGTACTTC.

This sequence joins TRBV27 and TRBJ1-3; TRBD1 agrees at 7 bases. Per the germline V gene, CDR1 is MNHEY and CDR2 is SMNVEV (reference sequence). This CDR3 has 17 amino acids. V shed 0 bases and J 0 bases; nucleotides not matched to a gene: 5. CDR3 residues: CASSLSSTGISGNTIYF. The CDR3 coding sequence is TGTGCCAGCAGTTTATCATCGACAGGGATCTCTGGAAACACCATATATTTT.

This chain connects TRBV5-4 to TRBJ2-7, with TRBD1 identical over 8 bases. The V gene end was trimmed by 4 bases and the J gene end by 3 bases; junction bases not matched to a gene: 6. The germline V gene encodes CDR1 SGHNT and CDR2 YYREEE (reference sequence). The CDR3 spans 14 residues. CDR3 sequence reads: CASSDGQGVYEQYF. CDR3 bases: TGTGCCAGCAGCGACGGACAGGGTGTCTACGAGCAGTACTTC.

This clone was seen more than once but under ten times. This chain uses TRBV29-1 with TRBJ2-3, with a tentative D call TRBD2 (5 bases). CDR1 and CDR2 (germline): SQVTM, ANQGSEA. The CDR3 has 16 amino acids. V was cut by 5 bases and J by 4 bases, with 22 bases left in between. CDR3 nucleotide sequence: TGCAGCGTTACCCCAGAGGAGGTTCGCCGGCCAGATACGCAGTATTTT. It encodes CSVTPEEVRRPDTQYF.

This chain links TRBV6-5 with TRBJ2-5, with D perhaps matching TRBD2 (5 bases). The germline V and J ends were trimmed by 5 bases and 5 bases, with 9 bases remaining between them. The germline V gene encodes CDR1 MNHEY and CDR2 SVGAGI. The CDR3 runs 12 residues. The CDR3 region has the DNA TGTGCCAGCAGTCGCAGAGGGGAGACCCAGTACTTC. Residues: CASSRRGETQYF.

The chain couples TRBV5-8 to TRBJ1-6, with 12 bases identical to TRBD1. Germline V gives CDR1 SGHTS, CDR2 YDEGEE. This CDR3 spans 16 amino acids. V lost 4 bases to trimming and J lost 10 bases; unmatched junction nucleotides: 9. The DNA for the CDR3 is TGTGCCAGCAGCCTACGCCGGGACAGGGGGCGGTCACCCCTCCACTTT. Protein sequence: CASSLRRDRGRSPLHF.